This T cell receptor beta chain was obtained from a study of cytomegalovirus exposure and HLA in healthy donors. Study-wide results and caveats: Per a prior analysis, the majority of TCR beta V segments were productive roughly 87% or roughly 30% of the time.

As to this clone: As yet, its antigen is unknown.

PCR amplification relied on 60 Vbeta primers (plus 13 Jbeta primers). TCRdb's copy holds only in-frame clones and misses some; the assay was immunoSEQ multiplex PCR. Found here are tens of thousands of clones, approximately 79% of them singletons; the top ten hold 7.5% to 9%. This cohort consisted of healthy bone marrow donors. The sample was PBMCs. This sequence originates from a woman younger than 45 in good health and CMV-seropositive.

The CDR3 is CASSYPRGEQFF. For the CDR3, the DNA is TGTGCCAGCAGTTACCCCAGGGGGGAGCAGTTCTTC. The chain uses TRBV6-5 and TRBJ2-1; 7 bases map to TRBD1. CDR1 is MNHEY and CDR2 is SVGAGI in the germline V gene. V was clipped by 2 bases and J by 10 bases; unmatched bases: 2. This CDR3 region has 12 residues.